Listed here are 18 T cell receptor beta chains from one sample, sequenced in a study of PD-1 blockade in classical Hodgkin lymphoma. Time point here: cycle 4 day 1 (C4D1), after more than five weeks of nivolumab. After autologous stem cell transplantation all patients relapsed, and prior brentuximab vedotin exposure differed between cohorts. Sequencing was performed with immunoSEQ multiplex PCR; in TCRdb, only in-frame clones are kept and a portion is missing. Of tens of thousands of clones in the sample, approximately 90% are singletons; the top ten hold around 8%. Sequenced here: peripheral blood mononuclear cells (PBMCs), sampled before the fourth cycle of nivolumab. The receptors derive from a human donor with classical Hodgkin lymphoma.

The chain is built from TRBV9 and TRBJ2-1, with TRBD2 matching 13 bases. There are 15 residues in the CDR3. Losses at the gene ends were 3 bases for V and 6 bases for J; bases not matched to a gene: 3. CDR1 SGDLS and CDR2 YYNGEE come from the germline V gene. CDR3 loop: CASSAGLAGINEQFF. In DNA form, the CDR3 reads TGTGCCAGCAGCGCGGGACTAGCGGGGATCAATGAGCAGTTCTTC.

The J gene is TRBJ1-1, the V gene TRBV2; D is uncertain. The CDR3 totals 16 residues. V was clipped by 0 bases and J by 6 bases, with 17 bases between them. Germline assignment: CDR1 SNHLY and CDR2 FYNNEI. In nucleotides, the CDR3 is TGTGCCAGCAGTGAAGCAGGGATCAGGAACCCTTCTGAAGCTTTCTTT. Residues: CASSEAGIRNPSEAFF.

This chain links TRBV29-1 with TRBJ1-1; 7 bases are a match to TRBD1. Unmatched junction bases numbered 6, after V lost 6 bases and J lost 8 bases. The V gene's germline CDR1 is SQVTM and CDR2 ANQGSEA. CDR3 length: 11 residues. CDR3 nucleotide sequence: TGCAGCGTAGCTGACAGGGTAGAAGCTTTCTTT. It encodes CSVADRVEAFF.

This chain joins TRBV6-5 and TRBJ2-3; 7 bases agree with TRBD2. V lost 2 bases and J lost 2; bases outside the gene matches: 4. This CDR3 comprises 15 residues. CDR1 and CDR2 from the germline V gene are MNHEY and SVGAGI. CDR3 coding DNA: TGTGCCAGCAGTTACCGGGGGGAACACACAGATACGCAGTATTTT. Residues: CASSYRGEHTDTQYF.

This clone has only one observation. The J gene is TRBJ2-7, the V gene TRBV27; 7 bases line up with TRBD1. Germline assignment: CDR1 MNHEY and CDR2 SMNVEV (reference sequence). V was clipped by 3 bases and J by 4 bases; unmatched bases: 6. The CDR3 runs 14 residues. CDR3 in DNA: TGTGCCAGCAGTTTCAGGGGACAGACTTACGAGCAGTACTTC. It encodes CASSFRGQTYEQYF.

The chain employs TRBV7-6 and TRBJ1-3; 7 bases map to TRBD1. The CDR3 is 13 amino acids. The J segment lost 8 bases and the V segment lost 5 bases, leaving 6 bases of the junction unmatched. The germline V gene has CDR1 SGHVS and CDR2 FNYEAQ. CDR3 sequence (DNA): TGTGCCAGCAGCAACAGGGGTCCGGACACCATATATTTT. It translates to CASSNRGPDTIYF.

In DNA form, the CDR3 reads TGTGCCAGCAGTCCCGGGGCGGGGGCCACAGATACGCAGTATTTT. Amino acid sequence: CASSPGAGATDTQYF. The chain uses TRBV27 and TRBJ2-3; TRBD2 might be the D (7 bases). Germline V gene data show CDR1 as MNHEY and CDR2 as SMNVEV (reference sequence). The V end was cut by 5 bases, the J end by 2 bases, with 14 bases between. The CDR3 sequence is 15 residues long.

The DNA for the CDR3 is TGTGCCAGCAGCGCAGTACTAGCGGGGGCGGGGGATACGCAGTATTTT. This gives the protein CASSAVLAGAGDTQYF. The V gene is TRBV9, the J gene TRBJ2-3; 11 positions match TRBD2. The CDR3 consists of 16 residues. Losses at the gene ends were 3 bases for V and 6 bases for J; bases not matched to a gene: 9. The germline V gene encodes CDR1 SGDLS and CDR2 YYNGEE.

The chain is built from TRBV6-6 and TRBJ2-1, with TRBD2 as a possible D gene (6 bases). Trimming took off 8 bases at V and 9 bases at J, with 20 bases between the two ends. CDR3 length: 14 amino acids. Germline assignment: CDR1 MNHNY and CDR2 SVGAGI (reference sequence). The CDR3 region has the DNA TGTGCCAGCTCCCCCGCATCGGGGGTGGGTGAGCAGTTCTTC. It yields the protein CASSPASGVGEQFF.

This clone showed up just once. This chain uses TRBV18 with TRBJ2-5, with a tentative D call TRBD1 (6 bases). Trimming pared 3 bases from V and 5 bases from J, leaving 16 bases between. Germline-derived CDR1 and CDR2 are KGHSH and LQKENI. This CDR3 is 15 amino acids long. CDR3 DNA sequence: TGTGCCAGCTCACCGCGGAGCGGACAGAGCGAGACCCAGTACTTC. This gives the protein CASSPRSGQSETQYF.

This clone was found once. The chain has TRBV19 and TRBJ2-7, with TRBD1 matching over 8 bases. There are 15 residues in the CDR3. V lost 1 base, J lost 3 bases, and 5 bases stayed unmatched. Per germline, CDR1 LNHDA and CDR2 SQIVND (reference sequence). This chain's CDR3 is CASSIVGGQGYEQYF. The CDR3 bases are TGTGCCAGTAGTATAGTAGGAGGACAGGGCTACGAGCAGTACTTC. Variable domain in full (rest from reference TRBV19 and TRBJ2-7): DGGITQSPKYLFRKEGQNVTLSCEQNLNHDAMYWYRQDPGQGLRLIYYSQIVNDFQKGDIAEGYSVSREKKESFPLTVTSAQKNPTAFYLCASSIVGGQGYEQYFGPGTRLTVT.

The chain is built from TRBV28 and TRBJ2-1, with D unresolved. The CDR3 totals 14 residues. V was clipped by 6 bases and J by 0 bases, with 9 bases between them. Germline V gene data show CDR1 as MDHEN and CDR2 as SYDVKM. CDR3 in amino acids: CASRASSSYNEQFF. The CDR3 DNA is TGTGCCAGCAGGGCTTCAAGCTCCTACAATGAGCAGTTCTTC.

This clone was detected only a few times. The rearrangement links TRBV5-1 to TRBJ1-3; D unresolved. V lost 0 bases and J 0 bases, leaving 13 bases between the germline ends. Germline V gene lookup returns CDR1 SGHRS and CDR2 YFSETQ. This CDR3 contains 17 residues. In nucleotides, the CDR3 is TGCGCCAGCAGCTTGGGAGCTTGGCCGACCTCTGGAAACACCATATATTTT. It is translated as CASSLGAWPTSGNTIYF. Based on the CDR3 plus reference TRBV5-1 and TRBJ1-3, the full variable domain is KAGVTQTPRYLIKTRGQQVTLSCSPISGHRSVSWYQQTPGQGLQFLFEYFSETQRNKGNFPGRFSGRQFSNSRSEMNVSTLELGDSALYLCASSLGAWPTSGNTIYFGEGSWLTVV.

The rearrangement links TRBV9 to TRBJ2-1, with unresolved D. V was cut by 0 bases and J by 3 bases, with 10 bases left in between. The CDR3 totals 15 residues. Germline V gives CDR1 SGDLS, CDR2 YYNGEE. CDR3 DNA sequence: TGTGCCAGCAGCGTAGGTCTGGGAAACTACAATGAGCAGTTCTTC. It is translated as CASSVGLGNYNEQFF.

This sequence joins TRBV7-9 and TRBJ2-2, with D possibly being TRBD2 (6 bases). Germline loops: CDR1 SEHNR, CDR2 FQNEAQ (reference sequence). The V end lost 1 base, the J end lost 4 bases, and 16 bases lay between the germline ends. CDR3 size: 17 residues. The CDR3 DNA follows: TGTGCCAGCAGCTTAGAGGAGGGCGCCGGGGTCACCGGGGAGCTGTTTTTT. Its translation: CASSLEEGAGVTGELFF.

V gene TRBV29-1 combines with J gene TRBJ2-5; 8 positions agree with TRBD2. V shed 5 bases, J shed 4 bases, and the junction held 9 bases outside the gene matches. From germline, CDR1 is SQVTM and CDR2 ANQGSEA. This CDR3 is built from 14 residues. The CDR3 nucleotides are TGCAGCGTTAACGGACTAGCCTCTACAGAGACCCAGTACTTC. Translating gives CSVNGLASTETQYF.

The rearrangement joins TRBV5-4 to TRBJ1-2; weak D call: TRBD1 (5 bases). CDR1 and CDR2 (germline): SGHNT, YYREEE (reference sequence). The V end was cut by 0 bases, the J end by 8 bases, with 11 bases between. This CDR3 contains 13 residues. The DNA for the CDR3 is TGTGCCAGCAGCTTGGATGCCGGGGCGGGCTACACCTTC. As protein: CASSLDAGAGYTF.

CDR3: CASSLKGLLGNSPLHF. The CDR3 DNA reads as TGTGCCAGCAGCCTTAAGGGACTCCTCGGAAATTCACCCCTCCACTTT. This rearrangement joins TRBV6-6 to TRBJ1-6, with D perhaps TRBD1 (5 bases). Germline V gene data show CDR1 as MNHNY and CDR2 as SVGAGI (reference sequence). Trimming took off 6 bases at V and 7 bases at J, with 19 bases between the two ends. The CDR3 runs to 16 residues.